These T cell receptor beta chains were read from a single sample in a study of post-analysis software for immune sequencing data. TCRdb independently ran MiXCR on the PCR reads; one entry per CDR3 protein. The sample holds about 770,000 distinct CDR3 sequences, around 42% seen once. The source material was blood. These receptors originate from a girl between 10 and 17 years old with multiple sclerosis. CDR3s include the opening cysteine and the closing phenylalanine or tryptophan. Fields, in order: V gene, clone size, D gene, J gene, CDR3 protein, CDR3 DNA. A D gene is named only where the DNA matches it firmly. Expanded clones get a size class; other rows say once, few or many, or leave the size out.

TRBV29-1	-	TRBD1	TRBJ2-6	CSVEVTGASGANVLTF	TGCAGCGTTGAAGTAACAGGGGCCTCTGGGGCCAACGTCCTGACTTTC
TRBV5-1	few	TRBD1	TRBJ1-2	CASSLGTGKYGYTF	TGCGCCAGCAGCTTGGGGACAGGGAAGTATGGCTACACCTTC
TRBV4-1	few	TRBD1	TRBJ2-7	CASSTTGTGGNEQYF	TGCGCCAGCAGCACGACCGGGACAGGGGGTAACGAGCAGTACTTC
TRBV7-9	-	TRBD1	TRBJ2-3	CAGTGATDTQYF	TGTGCCGGAACAGGGGCCACAGATACGCAGTATTTT
TRBV5-1	-	TRBD2	TRBJ2-1	CASSDPSGRGSIDEQFF	TGCGCCAGCAGCGACCCTAGCGGGAGGGGTAGTATTGATGAGCAGTTCTTC
TRBV5-1	-	TRBD2	TRBJ2-7	CASSPGLAGVNEQYF	TGCGCCAGCAGCCCCGGACTAGCGGGAGTTAACGAGCAGTACTTC
TRBV7-2	-	TRBD2	TRBJ2-5	CASSLARGYQETQYF	TGTGCCAGCAGCTTAGCGCGGGGGTACCAAGAGACCCAGTACTTC
TRBV6-5	-	TRBD2	TRBJ2-1	CASSYSTSARYNEQFF	TGTGCCAGCAGTTACTCGACTAGCGCTCGCTACAATGAGCAGTTCTTC
TRBV7-8	-	-	TRBJ2-7	CASSLAFASRADEQYF	TGTGCCAGCAGCTTAGCGTTTGCGAGTAGAGCGGACGAGCAGTACTTC
TRBV10-3	few	-	TRBJ2-1	CAISEGEDNEQFF	TGTGCCATCAGTGAGGGTGAGGACAATGAGCAGTTCTTC
TRBV6-5	-	TRBD1	TRBJ1-1	CASTPDRDSEAFF	TGTGCCAGCACCCCTGACAGGGATTCTGAAGCTTTCTTT
TRBV7-9	few	TRBD2	TRBJ2-7	CASSLGDTSGPTYEQYF	TGTGCCAGCAGCTTAGGTGATACTAGCGGTCCTACCTACGAGCAGTACTTC
TRBV7-2	-	-	TRBJ2-1	CASSLPRRGHNEQFF	TGTGCCAGCAGCTTACCTCGGAGGGGCCACAATGAGCAGTTCTTC
TRBV28	-	-	TRBJ2-3	CASSLFGPGQSDTQYF	TGTGCCAGCAGTTTATTTGGCCCCGGACAGTCAGATACGCAGTATTTT
TRBV28	-	-	TRBJ2-7	CASGGTSWYEQYF	TGTGCCTCTGGGGGGACGAGTTGGTACGAGCAGTACTTC
TRBV20-1	few	-	TRBJ2-1	CSASGAASSYNEQFF	TGCAGTGCTAGCGGGGCGGCGAGCTCCTACAATGAGCAGTTCTTC
TRBV20-1	-	-	TRBJ2-4	CSARGGQASSYGQYF	TGCAGTGCTAGGGGAGGTCAGGCGAGCTCCTACGGGCAGTACTTC
TRBV7-6	-	-	TRBJ2-6	CASSLGRGLSGANVLTF	TGTGCCAGCAGCTTAGGTCGGGGTCTTTCTGGGGCCAACGTCCTGACTTTC
TRBV20-1	-	TRBD2	TRBJ2-1	CSARAERVSGRATYTDEQFF	TGCAGTGCTAGAGCTGAACGTGTTAGCGGGAGGGCCACCTACACGGATGAGCAGTTCTTC
TRBV12-3/TRBV12-4	-	-	TRBJ2-7	CASSLGYRVEQYF	TGTGCCAGCAGTTTGGGGTATAGGGTCGAGCAGTACTTC
TRBV3-1	-	-	TRBJ2-5	CASSQGDGAQYF	TGTGCCAGCAGCCAAGGCGACGGGGCCCAGTACTTC
TRBV5-1	-	TRBD2	TRBJ2-7	CASSLAPSGSSNSYEQYF	TGCGCCAGCAGCTTAGCGCCTAGCGGGAGCTCTAACTCCTACGAGCAGTACTTC
TRBV15	few	-	TRBJ1-2	CATSRDLEADGYTF	TGTGCCACCAGCAGAGATCTGGAGGCAGATGGCTACACCTTC
TRBV20-1	-	TRBD2	TRBJ2-1	CSARDAGGAYNEQFF	TGCAGTGCTAGAGATGCGGGAGGGGCCTACAATGAGCAGTTCTTC
TRBV7-8	few	TRBD1	TRBJ2-7	CASSPGGQGVTEQYF	TGTGCCAGCAGCCCCGGGGGACAGGGGGTGACCGAGCAGTACTTC
TRBV20-1	few	TRBD2	TRBJ2-7	CSAERTSGRYEQYF	TGCAGTGCTGAGAGGACTAGCGGGAGATACGAGCAGTACTTC
TRBV25-1	many	-	TRBJ2-5	CASSDGGRAVQETQYF	TGTGCCAGCAGTGATGGGGGCAGGGCCGTCCAAGAGACCCAGTACTTC
TRBV5-6	-	-	TRBJ2-5	CASSFGGLQETQYF	TGTGCCAGCAGCTTTGGAGGGCTCCAAGAGACCCAGTACTTC
TRBV12-3/TRBV12-4	-	-	TRBJ2-5	CASSQGSQETQYF	TGTGCCAGCAGTCAGGGGTCCCAAGAGACCCAGTACTTC
TRBV29-1	-	TRBD1	TRBJ2-5	CSVPGTGWLETQYF	TGCAGCGTTCCAGGGACAGGGTGGTTAGAGACCCAGTACTTC
TRBV7-6	-	-	TRBJ2-7	CASSLGSAGTVASEQYF	TGTGCCAGCAGCTTAGGTTCGGCGGGGACTGTAGCGAGCGAGCAGTACTTC
TRBV11-3	few	-	TRBJ1-1	CASSFGFDTEAFF	TGTGCCAGCAGCTTCGGCTTCGACACTGAAGCTTTCTTT
TRBV5-4	-	TRBD2	TRBJ2-1	CASSGSGGEQFF	TGTGCCAGCAGCGGTAGCGGGGGTGAGCAGTTCTTC
TRBV7-9	-	-	TRBJ2-5	CASSLPPWGVEETQYF	TGTGCCAGCAGCTTACCCCCATGGGGGGTCGAGGAGACCCAGTACTTC
TRBV5-6	few	-	TRBJ2-1	CASSYGQVYNEQFF	TGTGCCAGCAGCTACGGGCAAGTCTACAATGAGCAGTTCTTC
TRBV20-1	once	TRBD2	TRBJ2-3	CSARGLAGGRRDTQYF	TGCAGTGCTAGAGGCCTGGCCGGCGGGAGGCGGGATACGCAGTATTTT
TRBV7-8	few	-	TRBJ2-1	CASSFRGGPSFLSDEQFF	TGTGCCAGCAGCTTTAGGGGCGGACCATCTTTTCTAAGCGATGAGCAGTTCTTC
TRBV20-1	-	TRBD2	TRBJ2-1	CSARERGGSYNEQFF	TGCAGTGCTAGAGAGCGGGGGGGGTCCTACAATGAGCAGTTCTTC
TRBV5-1	once	-	TRBJ1-4	CASSLAWTANEKLFF	TGCGCCAGCAGCTTGGCCTGGACAGCGAATGAAAAACTGTTTTTT